These 18 T cell receptor beta chains came from one sample sequenced in a study of shared clonotypes between healthy human individuals. Method: immunoSEQ multiplex PCR; TCRdb's copy keeps in-frame clones and lacks some. The table shows 1,500,000 or so clones, with around 98.5% occurring only once. Input material: naive CD4+ T cells sorted from blood. Subset described: CD45RA+ positively selected. The source of these receptors is a man between 25 and 39 years old in good health.

The chain has TRBV18 and TRBJ1-2; D remains ambiguous. V gave up 0 bases and J gave up 5 bases, with 13 bases separating them. The germline gives CDR1 KGHSH, CDR2 LQKENI. This CDR3 spans 15 amino acids. The DNA for the CDR3 is TGTGCCAGCTCACCACCGGTGGCAGGACGATATGGCTACACCTTC. Translating gives CASSPPVAGRYGYTF.

The chain employs TRBV11-3 and TRBJ2-1; 8 bases are shared with TRBD2. V lost 4 bases, J lost 8 bases, and 4 bases stayed unmatched. This CDR3 comprises 13 residues. From germline, CDR1 is SGHNT and CDR2 YENEEA. Here the CDR3 DNA reads TGTGCCAGCAGCTCGGGGACTAGTTATGAGCAGTTCTTC. Its protein is CASSSGTSYEQFF.

As for this clone: The same CDR3 is also encoded by other DNA sequences in this sample. J is TRBJ1-1 and V is TRBV14; 11 positions agree with TRBD1. The CDR3 sequence is 15 residues long. From germline, CDR1 is SGHDN and CDR2 FVKESK. V was clipped by 5 bases and J by 4 bases; unmatched bases: 6. CDR3 nucleotides: TGTGCCAGCAGCTTGCGGACAGGGGGCGTCACTGAAGCTTTCTTT. Its translation is CASSLRTGGVTEAFF.

The chain employs TRBV5-1 and TRBJ2-1, with 8 nucleotides matching TRBD2. Germline-derived CDR1 and CDR2 are SGHRS and YFSETQ. With 4 bases clipped from V and 5 bases from J, the junction kept 11 bases outside the gene matches. The CDR3 loop spans 16 amino acids. The CDR3 loop reads CASSAQSGSLHNEQFF. Here the CDR3 DNA reads TGCGCCAGCAGCGCCCAGAGCGGGAGTCTCCACAATGAGCAGTTCTTC.

The rearrangement joins TRBV29-1 to TRBJ2-3; D is ambiguous. The CDR3 sequence is 15 residues long. Deletions cut 4 bases from V and 2 bases from J, with 16 bases between. Per germline, CDR1 SQVTM and CDR2 ANQGSEA. The CDR3 sequence is CSVALNGRFTDTQYF. Written as DNA, the CDR3 is TGCAGCGTTGCCCTTAATGGCAGATTCACAGATACGCAGTATTTT.

The chain combines TRBV7-8 with TRBJ2-1; 10 bases map to TRBD2. V lost 2 bases to trimming and J lost 0 bases; unmatched junction nucleotides: 4. The CDR3 runs to 17 residues. Germline loops: CDR1 SGHVS, CDR2 FQNEAQ. The CDR3 reads CASSLSASGSSYNEQFF. For the CDR3, the DNA is TGTGCCAGCAGCTTATCGGCTAGCGGGAGCTCCTACAATGAGCAGTTCTTC.

V is TRBV28 and J is TRBJ2-3, with 7 nucleotides matching TRBD2. CDR3 length: 14 amino acids. After removal of 2 bases from V and 10 bases from J, the junction contained 9 bases not matched to a gene. Germline CDR1 and CDR2: MDHEN and SYDVKM. The CDR3 is CASSLHSGIQAQYF. The CDR3 DNA sequence: TGTGCCAGCAGTTTACACAGCGGGATCCAAGCGCAGTATTTT.

The sample holds one count of this clone. CDR3 nucleotide sequence: TGTGCCATCAGTGAGTCCGGATTGGGAGGGACCCAGTACTTC. It encodes CAISESGLGGTQYF. The rearrangement links TRBV10-3 to TRBJ2-5; possible D gene TRBD2, 6 bases. Looked up from germline, CDR1 is ENHRY and CDR2 is SYGVKD. Trimming cost V 0 bases and J 7 bases, with 12 bases left between them. The CDR3 runs to 14 residues.

This clone appeared a single time. The chain uses TRBV18 and TRBJ1-1, with 12 bases lining up with TRBD1. Trimming removed 3 bases from V and 6 bases from J; junction bases left unmatched: 5. This CDR3 has 15 amino acids. Germline CDR1 and CDR2: KGHSH and LQKENI. The CDR3: CASSPSGQGASEAFF. As DNA, the CDR3 is TGTGCCAGCTCACCCTCGGGACAGGGGGCCTCTGAAGCTTTCTTT.

V and J are TRBV15 and TRBJ1-1; TRBD1 aligns across 9 bases. The ends lost 5 bases at V and 2 bases at J; junction bases unmatched: 6. This CDR3 region has 15 residues. Germline CDR1 and CDR2: LNHNV and YYDKDF (reference sequence). CDR3: CATSGRQGVNTEAFF. CDR3 DNA: TGTGCCACCAGCGGCCGACAGGGGGTAAACACTGAAGCTTTCTTT.

The chain is built from TRBV27 and TRBJ1-1; 7 positions match TRBD1. This CDR3 spans 12 amino acids. With 7 bases clipped from V and 11 bases from J, the junction kept 10 bases outside the gene matches. Looked up from germline, CDR1 is MNHEY and CDR2 is SMNVEV (reference sequence). The CDR3 loop is CASKRQGHKAFF. CDR3 in DNA: TGTGCCAGCAAAAGACAGGGCCATAAGGCTTTCTTT.

V and J are TRBV28 and TRBJ1-5, with D perhaps matching TRBD1 (6 bases). V was clipped by 5 bases and J by 6 bases, with 26 bases between them. The CDR3 runs to 18 residues. CDR1 is MDHEN and CDR2 is SYDVKM in the germline V gene. The CDR3 sequence: CASSPTPPGVWVSQPQHF. The CDR3 DNA follows: TGTGCCAGCAGTCCAACACCACCAGGGGTCTGGGTAAGTCAGCCCCAGCATTTT.

The J gene is TRBJ2-1, the V gene TRBV5-1, with D perhaps matching TRBD1 (6 bases). Trimming shortened V by 4 bases and J by 2 bases, and 13 bases separated the two germline ends. The CDR3 is 15 residues long. Germline values: CDR1 SGHRS, CDR2 YFSETQ. The CDR3 nucleotides are TGCGCCAGCAGCGGAGGACAGCCGGCCTACAATGAGCAGTTCTTC. Protein: CASSGGQPAYNEQFF. Full variable domain (missing parts from reference TRBV5-1 and TRBJ2-1): KAGVTQTPRYLIKTRGQQVTLSCSPISGHRSVSWYQQTPGQGLQFLFEYFSETQRNKGNFPGRFSGRQFSNSRSEMNVSTLELGDSALYLCASSGGQPAYNEQFFGPGTRLTVL.

In its sample, this clone was seen once. Written as DNA, the CDR3 is TGTGCCAGCTCACCACTCCGGGACCTAGGGGGCTACACCTTC. It is translated as CASSPLRDLGGYTF. This chain connects TRBV18 to TRBJ1-2, with D perhaps matching TRBD1 (5 bases). The germline gives CDR1 KGHSH, CDR2 LQKENI. This CDR3 spans 14 amino acids. Between the trimmed V and J ends, which lost 1 base and 8 bases, there was a span of 14 bases.

As regards this clone: It is unclear where the CDR3 begins or ends on the DNA, so no DNA is shown, and the CDR3 is as TCRdb lists it. The V call is TRBV28, the J call TRBJ2-5. The CDR3 has 15 amino acids, counting both end residues. In germline, CDR1 is MDHEN, CDR2 SYDVKM. The CDR3 sequence: CASSTSGALLETQYF.

The CDR3 bases are TGTGCCAGCAGCAGGGACGATTATCAGCCCCAGCATTTT. The encoded protein is CASSRDDYQPQHF. J is TRBJ1-5 and V is TRBV6-6, with D possibly matching TRBD1 (5 bases). V was shortened by 6 bases and J by 5 bases, with 11 bases between the two germline ends. The CDR3 is 13 residues long. CDR1 MNHNY and CDR2 SVGAGI come from the germline V gene (reference sequence).

V usage is TRBV14 and J usage is TRBJ2-7, with 8 bases that match TRBD2. Germline V gene data show CDR1 as SGHDN and CDR2 as FVKESK. Germline trimming cut 1 base from V and 6 bases from J; bases unmatched to any gene: 8. The CDR3 contains 15 residues. The CDR3 sequence is CASSQGVAGLFEQYF. CDR3 DNA: TGTGCCAGCAGCCAAGGGGTAGCGGGACTTTTCGAGCAGTACTTC.

The V gene is TRBV18, the J gene TRBJ2-5; 9 nucleotides agree with TRBD1. V dropped 0 bases and J dropped 3; count of bases not matched to a gene: 2. The CDR3 loop spans 15 amino acids. Looked up from germline, CDR1 is KGHSH and CDR2 is LQKENI. The CDR3 DNA reads TGTGCCAGCTCACCACCAACAGGGGGCAAAGAGACCCAGTACTTC. Protein sequence: CASSPPTGGKETQYF.